This T cell receptor beta chain was observed in a study of shared clonotypes between healthy human individuals. Turning to the study itself: Donors had three CD4 naive, three CD4 memory, two CD8 naive and one CD8 memory plate apiece.

Splitting of CD4+ cells produced CD45RA+ naive and CD45RA-negative memory subsets. With 5 bases clipped from V and 0 bases from J, the junction kept 10 bases outside the gene matches. Per germline, CDR1 LGHNA and CDR2 YSLEER. The CDR3 is 17 residues long. Here immunoSEQ multiplex PCR was the method, and the copy in TCRdb shows in-frame clones only, minus some. The sample has some 2.3 million clones, approximately 93% seen once. This clone was detected once. This chain links TRBV4-3 with TRBJ1-1; 9 bases match TRBD1. This clonotype was sampled from a young man in good health. Some clones in this sample may be carry-over from other donors' samples. Sequencing was performed on naive CD4+ T cells from PBMCs. Described subset: CD45RA+ positively selected. The CDR3 DNA sequence: TGCGCCAGCAGCGACTGGACAGGGGCCTTCATGAACACTGAAGCTTTCTTT. Residues: CASSDWTGAFMNTEAFF.